The text below deals with one TCR beta chain. This sample is drawn from a study of CD8 T cells in Susac syndrome. The RNA input was roughly 0.45 to 1 ug, and it was reverse transcribed with random hexamers. MiXCR was run by TCRdb on the immunoSEQ multiplex PCR reads, yielding one entry per CDR3 protein. The table shows 400,000 or so distinct CDR3 sequences, with 75% to 90% occurring only once. CDR1 is MGHRA, CDR2 YSYEKL, per germline. V trimming: 1 base; J trimming: 3 bases; junction bases outside the gene matches: 6. This CDR3 contains 15 residues. The sequence was collected from a human donor with multiple sclerosis. The J gene is TRBJ2-7, the V gene TRBV4-1, with 7 bases aligning to TRBD1. Sequenced: CD8+ T cells from PBMCs. CDR3 residues: CASSQVLRQGYEQYF. CDR3 in DNA: TGCGCCAGCAGCCAAGTCCTGAGACAGGGCTACGAGCAGTACTTC.